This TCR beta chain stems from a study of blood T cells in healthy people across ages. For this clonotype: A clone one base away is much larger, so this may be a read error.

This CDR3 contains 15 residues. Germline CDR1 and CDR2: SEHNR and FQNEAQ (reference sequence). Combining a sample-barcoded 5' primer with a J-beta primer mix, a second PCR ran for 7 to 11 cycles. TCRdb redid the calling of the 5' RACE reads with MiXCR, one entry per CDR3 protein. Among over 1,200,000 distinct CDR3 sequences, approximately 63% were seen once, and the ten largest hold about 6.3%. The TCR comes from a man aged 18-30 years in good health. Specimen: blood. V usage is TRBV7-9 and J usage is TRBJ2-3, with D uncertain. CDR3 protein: CASSPLAFFADTKYF. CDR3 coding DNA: TGTGCCAGCAGCCCTCTTGCCTTTTTCGCAGATACGAAGTATTTT.